This entry features one T cell receptor (beta chain) sequence. Its target is not known. The data originate from a study of cytomegalovirus exposure and HLA in healthy donors. Broader study findings: Later on, an analysis tied around 17,000 TCR beta sequences to HLA alleles at 0.05 false discovery rate. Later, an analysis showed that TCR beta chains associated with HLA were more clonally expanded than others that were equally common. An Asian-associated ancestry cluster reportedly showed fewer N-insertions than the roughly 700-donor mean in a later analysis. An assumption of roughly uniform sequencing depth across donors underlay the presence/absence analyses.

Primers: 60 Vbeta forward and 13 Jbeta reverse. The repertoire was sequenced with immunoSEQ multiplex PCR; TCRdb's copy has only in-frame clones and lacks some. This sample has some 190,000 clones, with around 82% found just once. The CDR3 runs to 16 residues. Trimming removed 5 bases from V and 5 bases from J; junction bases left unmatched: 10. CDR1 and CDR2 (germline): LNHNV, YYDKDF (reference sequence). Sequenced: PBMCs. This chain uses TRBV15 with TRBJ2-2; 8 bases are a match to TRBD1. This TCR was sampled from a man in his forties in good health and CMV-seropositive. CDR3 sequence: CATSARVGTGTGELFF. The CDR3 bases are TGTGCCACCAGCGCCCGTGTGGGGACAGGTACCGGGGAGCTGTTTTTT.